The present T cell receptor (beta chain) was sequenced within a study of CD8 T cells in Susac syndrome. Bulk CD8+ and CD4+ cells came from magnetic negative isolation; CD8+ TEMRA by FACS. Notes on this clonotype: What it recognizes is unknown.

When the RNA was reverse transcribed, random hexamers were used with an input of roughly 0.45 to 1 ug. A single record per CDR3 protein comes from TCRdb applying MiXCR to the immunoSEQ multiplex PCR reads. Of 150,000 to 200,000 distinct CDR3 sequences detected, 94% appear once; the ten largest clones hold roughly 0.11%. Trimming removed 6 bases at V and 2 bases at J, with 5 bases between. Germline CDR1 is SEHNR and CDR2 is FQNEAQ (reference sequence). The CDR3 contains 11 residues. Findings of the study overall: The number of individuals included in the study's TCR sequencing and HLA analysis was acknowledged as relatively small.

The rearrangement joins TRBV7-9 to TRBJ2-7, with D unclear. Sequencing input: CD4+ T cells from PBMCs. This clonotype originated in a human donor with Susac syndrome. DNA for the CDR3: TGTGCCAGCAGTTCCACCTACGAGCAGTACTTC. It yields the protein CASSSTYEQYF.